These 17 T cell receptor beta chains came from one sample sequenced in a study of spatial heterogeneity in lung cancer. MiXCR, run by TCRdb on the 5' RACE reads, gives a single entry per CDR3 protein. This table has roughly 30,000 distinct CDR3 sequences, roughly a tenth appearing once. Sample time point: blood at routine non-recurrence follow-up after resection. The input for sequencing was PBMCs, taken at follow-up. The receptors were gathered from a female donor with early-stage non-small cell lung cancer.

The chain's CDR3 is CASSRQETQYF. DNA for the CDR3: TGTGCCAGCAGCCGCCAAGAGACCCAGTACTTC. The chain joins TRBV7-9 to TRBJ2-5; no clear D gene. The germline V gene has CDR1 SEHNR and CDR2 FQNEAQ (reference sequence). The ends were cut back, 5 bases at V and 1 base at J, with 2 bases in the middle. The CDR3 consists of 11 residues.

The chain has TRBV3-1 and TRBJ1-2, with a possible D match to TRBD1 (5 bases). The length of the CDR3 is 13 residues. Trimming removed 3 bases from V and 3 bases from J, with 8 bases in between. Germline lookup yields CDR1 LGHDT and CDR2 YNNKEL (reference sequence). Written as DNA, the CDR3 is TGTGCCAGCAGCCACGGGGCGGACTATGGCTACACCTTC. The encoded protein is CASSHGADYGYTF.

This clonotype was counted between two and nine times. The rearrangement uses TRBV5-1 and TRBJ2-5; no clear D gene. The CDR3 is 13 amino acids. Germline loops: CDR1 SGHRS, CDR2 YFSETQ. V lost 1 base, J lost 8 bases, and 12 bases lay in between. DNA for the CDR3: TGCGCCAGCAGCTTGCCGGTGGTGAGAACCCAGTACTTC. As protein: CASSLPVVRTQYF.

The gene calls are TRBV6-2 or TRBV6-3 and TRBJ1-2; D uncertain. CDR3 length: 14 residues. V gave up 4 bases and J gave up 4 bases, with 13 bases separating them. CDR1 and CDR2 from the germline V gene are MNHEY and SVGEGT. The DNA for the CDR3 is TGTGCCAGCAGTTGGAAGGGCGAGGGCTATGGCTACACCTTC. This gives the protein CASSWKGEGYGYTF.

This clonotype was seen a handful of times. The conserved closing phenylalanine or tryptophan is absent in this CDR3, likely reflecting a read error. Because the CDR3's place on the DNA is in doubt, the DNA is left out and the CDR3 is given as listed by TCRdb. The chain combines TRBV10-3 with TRBJ2-3; the table's TRBD2 call for D was not verified on the DNA. Germline V lookup: CDR1 ENHRY, CDR2 SYGVKD. The CDR3 is 9 amino acids in total, end residues counted. The CDR3 is CAPRPPREV.

This clonotype appeared many times. This chain connects TRBV9 to TRBJ2-6; tentatively, D is TRBD2 (6 bases). The CDR3 totals 18 residues. CDR1 SGDLS and CDR2 YYNGEE come from the germline V gene. The germline V and J ends were trimmed by 1 base and 3 bases, with 17 bases remaining between them. The CDR3, as DNA: TGTGCCAGCAGCGTATCGGGCAGGGAGGTGGTTGGGGCCAACGTCCTGACTTTC. This sequence encodes CASSVSGREVVGANVLTF.

A note on this clonotype: It may be a read error: a sequence one base away is much more abundant. The chain links TRBV15 to TRBJ1-5; perhaps TRBD1 as D (5 bases). The length of the CDR3 is 14 residues. Germline CDR1 LNHNV, CDR2 YYDKDF (reference sequence). Trimming took off 1 base at V and 9 bases at J, with 13 bases between the two ends. CDR3 nucleotides: TGTGCCACCAGCAGAGGGGGAGGGGAGCTGCCCCAGCATTTT. Protein sequence: CATSRGGGELPQHF.

The V call is TRBV29-1, the J call TRBJ1-1; weak D call: TRBD1 (6 bases). Trimming pared 5 bases from V and 10 bases from J, leaving 38 bases between. CDR1 is SQVTM and CDR2 is ANQGSEA in the germline V gene. The CDR3 extends over 19 amino acids. CDR3: CSVPRGGRLTIGFPFGAFF. The CDR3 coding sequence is TGCAGCGTTCCCCGAGGGGGGAGATTAACAATTGGCTTCCCCTTTGGAGCTTTCTTT. Full variable domain (remainder filled in from reference TRBV29-1 and TRBJ1-1): SAVISQKPSRDICQRGTSLTIQCQVDSQVTMMFWYRQQPGQSLTLIATANQGSEATYESGFVIDKFPISRPNLTFSTLTVSNMSPEDSSIYLCSVPRGGRLTIGFPFGAFFGQGTRLTVV.

In DNA, the CDR3 is TGTGCCAGCAGTCCCAGGACTAGCGGGGGGACCTACGAGCAGTACTTC. Protein product: CASSPRTSGGTYEQYF. The gene calls are TRBV6-5 and TRBJ2-7; 14 bases match TRBD2. The junction had 5 bases not matched to a gene; V was cut back by 5 bases and J by 2 bases. The CDR3 spans 16 residues. Germline V gene sequence: CDR1 MNHEY, CDR2 SVGAGI.

The rearrangement joins TRBV19 to TRBJ2-2; perhaps TRBD1 as D (6 bases). CDR3 length: 12 amino acids. Germline loops: CDR1 LNHDA, CDR2 SQIVND (reference sequence). The V and J ends lost 10 bases and 4 bases respectively, with 10 bases between them. CDR3 DNA sequence: TGTGCCACTGGGACACTCACCGGGGAGCTGTTTTTT. It specifies CATGTLTGELFF.

This chain's CDR3 is CASSRRDQETQYF. The CDR3 region has the DNA TGCGCCAGCAGCCGGCGGGATCAAGAGACCCAGTACTTC. This chain links TRBV5-1 with TRBJ2-5; a possible D gene is TRBD2 (6 bases). The V end lost 4 bases, the J end lost 2 bases, and 9 bases lay between the germline ends. The CDR3 extends over 13 amino acids. Per the germline V gene, CDR1 is SGHRS and CDR2 is YFSETQ.

Ten or more counts support this clonotype. This sequence joins TRBV20-1 and TRBJ2-2; no firm D call. With 0 bases removed from V and 4 bases from J, the gap between germline ends came to 3 bases. The CDR3 runs 12 residues. Germline CDR1 is DFQATT and CDR2 is SNEGSKA (reference sequence). The CDR3 DNA follows: TGCAGTGCTAGAGAAGGCACCGGGGAGCTGTTTTTT. Translated, it gives CSAREGTGELFF.

The gene calls are TRBV28 and TRBJ1-1; the D is unclear. This CDR3 contains 14 residues. Trimming took 6 bases from V and 3 from J, leaving 14 bases between them. Germline loops: CDR1 MDHEN, CDR2 SYDVKM. CDR3 sequence reads: CASSPGVVDTEAFF. In DNA form, the CDR3 reads TGTGCCAGCAGCCCAGGAGTGGTAGACACTGAAGCTTTCTTT.

Points on this clonotype: A much larger clone differs by one base, so this may be a read error. The rearrangement joins TRBV15 to TRBJ1-4; D unresolved. The CDR3 runs to 15 residues. The germline V gene has CDR1 LNHNV and CDR2 YYDKDF (reference sequence). The CDR3 reads CATSRWGAANGKLFF. CDR3 bases: TGTGCCACCAGCAGGTGGGGTGCGGCTAATGGAAAACTGTTTTTT.

This chain uses TRBV7-8 with TRBJ2-3, with TRBD1 as a possible D gene (6 bases). From germline, CDR1 is SGHVS and CDR2 FQNEAQ. The CDR3 loop spans 16 amino acids. V lost 2 bases and J lost 5, with 17 bases in between. In nucleotides, the CDR3 is TGTGCCAGCAGCTTATCATACGGGGACACAGGAGATACGCAGTATTTT. It yields the protein CASSLSYGDTGDTQYF.

This clonotype was picked up many times. The chain carries TRBV3-1 and TRBJ2-5; a weak D match, TRBD2 (6 bases). This CDR3 is built from 14 residues. The V gene lost 2 bases and the J gene lost 7 bases, with 14 bases spanning the gap. In germline, CDR1 is LGHDT, CDR2 YNNKEL (reference sequence). The CDR3 DNA reads as TGTGCCAGCAGCCAATTCGGGACTGAAGGGACCCAGTACTTC. This encodes CASSQFGTEGTQYF.

The V and J genes are TRBV29-1 and TRBJ2-1; D possibly corresponds to TRBD1 (5 bases). Trimming stripped 4 bases from V and 7 bases from J, with 11 bases between. The length of the CDR3 is 12 residues. Germline values: CDR1 SQVTM, CDR2 ANQGSEA. CDR3 amino acids: CSVALQGNEQFF. DNA for the CDR3: TGCAGCGTTGCTCTCCAGGGAAATGAGCAGTTCTTC.